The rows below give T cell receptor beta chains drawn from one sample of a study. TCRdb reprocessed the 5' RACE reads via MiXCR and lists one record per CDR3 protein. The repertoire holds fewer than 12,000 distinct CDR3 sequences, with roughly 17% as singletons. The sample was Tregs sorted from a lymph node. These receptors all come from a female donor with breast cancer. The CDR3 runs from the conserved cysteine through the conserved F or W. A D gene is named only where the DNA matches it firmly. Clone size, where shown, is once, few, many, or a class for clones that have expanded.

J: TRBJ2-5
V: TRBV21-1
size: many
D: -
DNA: TGTGCCAGCAGCAATGATGGGACACTTAGGGGAGAGACCCAGTACTTC
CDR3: CASSNDGTLRGETQYF

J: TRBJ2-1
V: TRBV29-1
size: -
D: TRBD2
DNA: TGCAGCGTTGATCTAAGCGGGAGATTCTACAATGAGCAGTGCTTC
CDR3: CSVDLSGRFYNEQCF

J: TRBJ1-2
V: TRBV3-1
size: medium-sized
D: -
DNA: TGTGCCAGCAGCCGCCAAGCCCTGGGCTACACCTTC
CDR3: CASSRQALGYTF

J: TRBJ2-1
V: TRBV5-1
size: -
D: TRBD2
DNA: TGCGCCAGCAGCCGGACTAGCAGCTCCTACAATGAGCAGTTCTTC
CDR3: CASSRTSSSYNEQFF

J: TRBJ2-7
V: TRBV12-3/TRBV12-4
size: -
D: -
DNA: TGTGCCAGCACCCTGTGGGACCAGAACTACGAGCAGTACTTC
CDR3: CASTLWDQNYEQYF

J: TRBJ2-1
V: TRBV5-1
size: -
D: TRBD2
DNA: TGCGCCAGCAGCTTGGGTGGACTAGCGGGAGGAAACAAAGAGCAGGTCTTC
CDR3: CASSLGGLAGGNKEQVF

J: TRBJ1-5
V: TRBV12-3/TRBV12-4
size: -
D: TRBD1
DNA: TGTGCCAGCAGCCCAGGGGGCTCGGATCAGCCCCAGCATTTT
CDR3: CASSPGGSDQPQHF

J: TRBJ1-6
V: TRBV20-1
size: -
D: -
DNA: TGCAGTGCTCGCAAGGCCGGAACAGAGAATTCACCCCTCCACTTT
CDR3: CSARKAGTENSPLHF

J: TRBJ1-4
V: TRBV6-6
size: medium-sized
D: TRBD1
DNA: TGTGCCAGCAGTTCAGGGGGACTCGAAAAACTGTTTTTT
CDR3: CASSSGGLEKLFF

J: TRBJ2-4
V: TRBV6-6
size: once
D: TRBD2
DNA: TGTGCCAGCAGCCTAGCGGGGGGCCAGTACTTC
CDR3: CASSLAGGQYF

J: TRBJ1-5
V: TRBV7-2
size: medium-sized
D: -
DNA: TGTGCCAGCAGCCTAGGTGGCCAGGCCGCCCAGCCCCAGCATTTT
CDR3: CASSLGGQAAQPQHF

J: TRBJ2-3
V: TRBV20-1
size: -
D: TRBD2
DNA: TGCAGCGCTAGGGTTCTAGCGGGAGAGGGGTCCACAGATGCACAGTATTTT
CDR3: CSARVLAGEGSTDAQYF

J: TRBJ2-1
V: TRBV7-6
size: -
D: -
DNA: TGTGCCAGCAGCGGCAGCGGTACTAGTTACAATGAGCAGTTCTTC
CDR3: CASSGSGTSYNEQFF

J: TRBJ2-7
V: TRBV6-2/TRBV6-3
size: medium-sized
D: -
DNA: TGTGCCAGCAGTTTAAGCGGCTACGAGCAGTACTTC
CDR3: CASSLSGYEQYF

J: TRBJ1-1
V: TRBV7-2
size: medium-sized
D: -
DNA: TGTGCCAGCAGCTTCCGGGGAGGGGCTGAAGCTTTCTTT
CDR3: CASSFRGGAEAFF

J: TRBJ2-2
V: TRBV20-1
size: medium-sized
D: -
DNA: TGCAGTGCTCCGCGCCACTCCGGGGGTAGCGGGGAGCTGTTTTTT
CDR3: CSAPRHSGGSGELFF

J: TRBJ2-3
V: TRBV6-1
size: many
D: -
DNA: TGTGCCAGCAGTGGGGGTTTAGCGGGCACAGATACGCAGTATTTT
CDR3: CASSGGLAGTDTQYF

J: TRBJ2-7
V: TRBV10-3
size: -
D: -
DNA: TGTGCCATCAGTGAGGAGGCGTACGAGCAGTACTTC
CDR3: CAISEEAYEQYF

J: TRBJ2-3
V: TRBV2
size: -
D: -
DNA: TGTGCCAGCAGTGAAGGGGCGACAGATACGCAGTATTTT
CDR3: CASSEGATDTQYF

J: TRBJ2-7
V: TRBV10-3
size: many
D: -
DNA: TGTGCCATCAGTGAGTCGATCATTTCCTCCATCGACAGCCCTAAGGGCGAGCAGTACTTC
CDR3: CAISESIISSIDSPKGEQYF

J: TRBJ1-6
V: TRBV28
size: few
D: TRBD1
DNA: TGTGCCAGCACCTATCAGGGGGCAGGGGGTTCACCCCTCTACTTT
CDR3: CASTYQGAGGSPLYF

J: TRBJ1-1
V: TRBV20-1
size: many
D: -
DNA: TGCAGTGCTACCTCGAGCAGGGGAGAGACTGAAGCTTTCTTT
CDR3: CSATSSRGETEAFF

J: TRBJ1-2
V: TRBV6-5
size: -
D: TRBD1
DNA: TGTGCCAGCAGTGGGACAGGGGGCTCCAAGTACTATGGCTACACCTTC
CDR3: CASSGTGGSKYYGYTF

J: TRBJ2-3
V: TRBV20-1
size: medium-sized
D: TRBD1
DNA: TGCAGTGCTCTACCGGGACAGGGACTAGATACGCAGTATTTT
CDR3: CSALPGQGLDTQYF

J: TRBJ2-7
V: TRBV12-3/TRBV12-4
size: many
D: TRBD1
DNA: TGTGCCAGCAGCTATGGGACAGGTTCCTACGAGCAGTACTTC
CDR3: CASSYGTGSYEQYF

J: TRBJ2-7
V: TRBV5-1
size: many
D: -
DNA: TGCGCCAGCAGCTTGGGGATCCAGTTTTTGGACGAGCAGTACTTC
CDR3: CASSLGIQFLDEQYF

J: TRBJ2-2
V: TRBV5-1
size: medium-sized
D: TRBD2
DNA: TGCGCCAGCACGACTAGCGGGATTAACACCGGGGAGCTGTTTTTT
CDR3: CASTTSGINTGELFF

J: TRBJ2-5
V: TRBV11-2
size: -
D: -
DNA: TGTGCCAGCCGCTTTGCACAGCGAGAGACCCAGTACTTC
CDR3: CASRFAQRETQYF

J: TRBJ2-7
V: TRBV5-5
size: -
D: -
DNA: TGTGCCAGCAGCTCCGGGACTCTTTTGTACGAGCAGTACTTC
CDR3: CASSSGTLLYEQYF